The source of this T cell receptor beta chain is a study of blood T cell repertoires in COVID-19 (TCRdb year 2020). Turning to the overall study: Collaborator samples came from the United States, Italy and Spain and covered acute and convalescent phases of COVID-19. The material from the prospective study consisted of cDNA or gDNA derived from T cells, B-cell-depleted T cells, or PBMCs. Deeply sampled blood TCRbeta repertoires from subjects exposed to, actively infected with, or recovered from COVID-19 were included in the dataset. The repertoires were made available in a free public database intended to serve as a resource for research on the immune response to SARS-CoV-2. The samples were drawn from the first 160 participants of the ongoing ImmuneRACE study and from more than 1,000 subjects provided by 6 global collaborators. Sample metadata almost always included a de-identified subject ID, COVID-19 status, age in years and sex. Where available, HLA class I and class II types were taken from metadata supplied by the sample provider and were not determined by assay-based typing.

The CDR3 covers 14 residues, taking in both the cysteine and the phenylalanine. Only the CDR3 portion is preserved as DNA: 42 bases, with reading frame beginning at the first base. As encoded in the germline V gene, CDR1 is SGHRS while CDR2 is YFSETQ. Trimming removed 4 bases from V and 5 bases from J; the gene matches leave 7 bases unexplained. About this clone itself: Its specific antigen is unknown. Base-call qualities are not available, and no considerably larger clone is one nucleotide away.

Whole blood was collected in K2EDTA tubes by collaborating institutions according to the institutions' own protocols. For TCRbeta analysis, collaborators shipped samples in one of three forms: frozen whole blood, isolated PBMCs, or DNA extracted from either of those sample types. The paper as a whole reports these results and caveats: Clinical and demographic metadata were provided uncurated, with the amount varying by source and participant.

TCRbeta CDR3 regions were amplified from genomic DNA by means of the immunoSEQ Assay, a bias-controlled multiplex PCR. As for the authors' bioinformatics: The number of nucleated cells in each sample was estimated by amplification of reference gene primers within the assay. Sequence reads were collapsed and filtered to measure the absolute abundance of every unique TCRbeta CDR3 rearrangement. Productive Simpson clonality was computed per sample as the square root of Simpson's diversity index over productive rearrangements. What TCRdb holds here is the immuneACCESS table cut down to in-frame rearrangements. Part of the clones is not present; checked against another copy, under half of the missing clones reflect an unresolved V gene, and the others are unexplained. D and trimming were read from the DNA, whereas the V and J calls and clone size are those reported in that table. This sample gives about 87,000 clones in total; 75% to 90% of them show up just once. The ten most abundant clones make up 11% of the sample.

The rearrangement joined TRBV5-1 to TRBJ1-1; TRBD1 matches 8 bases in the middle. The TCR sequence derives from an elderly man with acute or convalescent COVID-19. The material sequenced was peripheral blood. The CDR3 is CASSTDRVGTEAFF. The bases read TGCGCCAGCAGCACGGACAGGGTAGGAACTGAAGCTTTCTTT.